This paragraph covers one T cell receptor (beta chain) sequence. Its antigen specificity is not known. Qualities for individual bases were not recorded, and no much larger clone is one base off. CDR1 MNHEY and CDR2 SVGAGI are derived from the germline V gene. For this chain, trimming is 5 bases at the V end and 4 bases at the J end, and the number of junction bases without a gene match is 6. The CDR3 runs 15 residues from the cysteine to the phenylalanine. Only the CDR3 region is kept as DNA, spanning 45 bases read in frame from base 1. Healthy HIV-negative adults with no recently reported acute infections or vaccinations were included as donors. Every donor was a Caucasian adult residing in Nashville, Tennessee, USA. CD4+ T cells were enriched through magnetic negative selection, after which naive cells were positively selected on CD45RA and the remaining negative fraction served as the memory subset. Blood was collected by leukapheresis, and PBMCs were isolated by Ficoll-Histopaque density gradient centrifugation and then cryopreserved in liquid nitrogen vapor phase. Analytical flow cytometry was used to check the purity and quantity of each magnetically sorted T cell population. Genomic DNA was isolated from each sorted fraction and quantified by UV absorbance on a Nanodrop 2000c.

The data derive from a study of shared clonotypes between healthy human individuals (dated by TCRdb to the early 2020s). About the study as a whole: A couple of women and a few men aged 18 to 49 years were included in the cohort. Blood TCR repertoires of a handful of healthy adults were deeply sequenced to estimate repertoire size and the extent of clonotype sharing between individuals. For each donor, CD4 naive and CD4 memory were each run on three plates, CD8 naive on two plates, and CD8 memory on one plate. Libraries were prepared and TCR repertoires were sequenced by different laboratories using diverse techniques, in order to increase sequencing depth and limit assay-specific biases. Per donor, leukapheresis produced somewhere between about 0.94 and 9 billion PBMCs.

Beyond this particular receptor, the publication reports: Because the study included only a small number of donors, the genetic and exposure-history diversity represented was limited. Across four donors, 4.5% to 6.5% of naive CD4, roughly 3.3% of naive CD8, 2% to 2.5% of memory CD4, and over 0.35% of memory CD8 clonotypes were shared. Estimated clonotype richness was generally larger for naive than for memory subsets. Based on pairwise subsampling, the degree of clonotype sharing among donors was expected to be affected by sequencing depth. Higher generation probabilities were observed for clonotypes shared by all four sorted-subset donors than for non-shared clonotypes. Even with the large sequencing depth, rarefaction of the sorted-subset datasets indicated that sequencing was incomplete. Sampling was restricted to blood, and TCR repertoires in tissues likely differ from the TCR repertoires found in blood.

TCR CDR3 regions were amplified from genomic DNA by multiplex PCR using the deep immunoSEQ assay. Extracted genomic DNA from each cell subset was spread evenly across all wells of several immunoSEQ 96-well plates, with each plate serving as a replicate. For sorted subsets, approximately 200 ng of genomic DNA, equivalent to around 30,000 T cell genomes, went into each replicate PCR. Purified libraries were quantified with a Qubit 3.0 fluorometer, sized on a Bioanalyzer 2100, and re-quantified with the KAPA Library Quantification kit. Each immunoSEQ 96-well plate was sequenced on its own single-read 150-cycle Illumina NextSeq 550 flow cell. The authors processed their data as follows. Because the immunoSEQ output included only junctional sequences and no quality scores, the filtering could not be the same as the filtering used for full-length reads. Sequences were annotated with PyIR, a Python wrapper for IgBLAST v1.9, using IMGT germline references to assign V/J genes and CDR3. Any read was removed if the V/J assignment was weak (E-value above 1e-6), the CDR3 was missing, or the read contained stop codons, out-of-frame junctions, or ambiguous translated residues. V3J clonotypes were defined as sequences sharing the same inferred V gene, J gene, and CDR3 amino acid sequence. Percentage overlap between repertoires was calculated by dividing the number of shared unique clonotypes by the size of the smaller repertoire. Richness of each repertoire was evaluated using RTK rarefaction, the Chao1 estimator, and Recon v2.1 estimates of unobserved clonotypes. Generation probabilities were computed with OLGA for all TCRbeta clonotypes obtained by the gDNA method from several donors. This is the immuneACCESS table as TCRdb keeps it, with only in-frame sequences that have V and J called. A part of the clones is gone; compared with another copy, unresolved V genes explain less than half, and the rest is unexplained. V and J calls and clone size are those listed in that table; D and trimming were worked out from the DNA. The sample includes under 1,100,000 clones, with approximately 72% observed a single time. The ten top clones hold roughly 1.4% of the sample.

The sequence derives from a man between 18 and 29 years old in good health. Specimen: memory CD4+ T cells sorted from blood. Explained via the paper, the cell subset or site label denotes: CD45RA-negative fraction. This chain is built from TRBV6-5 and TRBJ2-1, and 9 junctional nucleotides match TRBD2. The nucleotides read TGTGCCAGCAGTACAGGGCTAGCGGGATACAATGAGCAGTTCTTC. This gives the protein CASSTGLAGYNEQFF.